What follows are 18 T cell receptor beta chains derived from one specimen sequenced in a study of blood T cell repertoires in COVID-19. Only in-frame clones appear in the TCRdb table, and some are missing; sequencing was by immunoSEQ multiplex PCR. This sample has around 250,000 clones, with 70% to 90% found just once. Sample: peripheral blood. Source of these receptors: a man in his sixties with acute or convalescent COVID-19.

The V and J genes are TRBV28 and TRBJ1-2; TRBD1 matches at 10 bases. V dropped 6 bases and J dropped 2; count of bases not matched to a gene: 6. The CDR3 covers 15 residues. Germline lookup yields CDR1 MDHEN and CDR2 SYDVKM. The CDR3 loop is CASSIMGQGNYGYTF. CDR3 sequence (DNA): TGTGCCAGCAGCATCATGGGACAGGGGAACTATGGCTACACCTTC.

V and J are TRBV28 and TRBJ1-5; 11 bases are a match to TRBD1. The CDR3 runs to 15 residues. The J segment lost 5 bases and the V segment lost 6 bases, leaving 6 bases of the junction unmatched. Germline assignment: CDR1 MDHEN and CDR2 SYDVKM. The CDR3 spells CASSSRDRGDQPQHF. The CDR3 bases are TGTGCCAGCAGCTCCCGGGACAGGGGGGATCAGCCCCAGCATTTT.

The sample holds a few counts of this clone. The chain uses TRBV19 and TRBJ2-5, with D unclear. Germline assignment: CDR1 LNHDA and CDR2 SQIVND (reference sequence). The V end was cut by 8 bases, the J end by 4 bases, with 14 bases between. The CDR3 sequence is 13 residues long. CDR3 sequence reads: CASSLTRPETQYF. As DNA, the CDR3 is TGTGCCAGTTCACTGACGAGGCCAGAGACCCAGTACTTC.

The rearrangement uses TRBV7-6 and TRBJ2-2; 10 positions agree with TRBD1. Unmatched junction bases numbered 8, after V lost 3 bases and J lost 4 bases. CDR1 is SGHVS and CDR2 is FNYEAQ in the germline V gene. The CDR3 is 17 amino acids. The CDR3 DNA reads TGTGCCAGCAGCTTCAGAGGGGGACAGGGGATCACCGGGGAGCTGTTTTTT. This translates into CASSFRGGQGITGELFF.

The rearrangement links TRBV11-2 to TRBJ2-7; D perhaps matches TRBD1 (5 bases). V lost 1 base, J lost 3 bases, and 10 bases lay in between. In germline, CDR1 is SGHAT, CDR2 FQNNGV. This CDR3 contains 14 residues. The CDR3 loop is CASSLGSRVYEQYF. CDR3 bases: TGTGCCAGCAGCTTAGGTTCCAGGGTCTACGAGCAGTACTTC.

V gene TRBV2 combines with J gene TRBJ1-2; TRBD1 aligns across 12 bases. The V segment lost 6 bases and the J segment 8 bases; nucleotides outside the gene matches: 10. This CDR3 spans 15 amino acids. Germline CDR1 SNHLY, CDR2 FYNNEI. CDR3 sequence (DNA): TGTGCCAGCAGCGTAGTCCCGGGACAGGGGGCCGGCTACACCTTC. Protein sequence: CASSVVPGQGAGYTF.

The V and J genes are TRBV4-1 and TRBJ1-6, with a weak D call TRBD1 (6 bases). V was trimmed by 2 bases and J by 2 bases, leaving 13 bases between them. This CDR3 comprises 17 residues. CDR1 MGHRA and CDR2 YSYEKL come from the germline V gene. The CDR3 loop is CASSQPGEGAYNSPLHF. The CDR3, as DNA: TGCGCCAGCAGCCAACCAGGGGAGGGTGCCTATAATTCACCCCTCCACTTT.

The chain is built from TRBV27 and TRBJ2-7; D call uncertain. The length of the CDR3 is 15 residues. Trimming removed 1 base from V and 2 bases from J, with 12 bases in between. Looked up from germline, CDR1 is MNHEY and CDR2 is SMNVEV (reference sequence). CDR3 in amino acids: CASSLFPTVPYEQYF. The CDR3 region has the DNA TGTGCCAGCAGTTTATTCCCGACTGTGCCCTACGAGCAGTACTTC.

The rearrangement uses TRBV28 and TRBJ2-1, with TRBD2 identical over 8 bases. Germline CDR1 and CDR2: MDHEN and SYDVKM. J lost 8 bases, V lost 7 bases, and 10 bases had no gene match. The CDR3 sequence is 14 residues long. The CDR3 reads CASNPGLAAHEQFF. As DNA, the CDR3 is TGTGCCAGCAACCCAGGACTAGCCGCACATGAGCAGTTCTTC.

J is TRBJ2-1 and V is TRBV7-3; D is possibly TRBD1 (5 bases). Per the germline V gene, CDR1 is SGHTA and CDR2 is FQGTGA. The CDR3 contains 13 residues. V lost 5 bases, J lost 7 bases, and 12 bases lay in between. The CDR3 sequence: CASSLSGNNEQFF. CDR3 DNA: TGTGCCAGCAGCCTGTCAGGGAATAATGAGCAGTTCTTC.

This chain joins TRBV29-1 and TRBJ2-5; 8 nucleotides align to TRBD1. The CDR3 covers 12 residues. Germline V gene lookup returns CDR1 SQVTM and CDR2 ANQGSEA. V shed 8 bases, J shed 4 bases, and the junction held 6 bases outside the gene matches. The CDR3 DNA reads TGCAGCTGGACAGGGCTTGGAGAGACCCAGTACTTC. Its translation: CSWTGLGETQYF.

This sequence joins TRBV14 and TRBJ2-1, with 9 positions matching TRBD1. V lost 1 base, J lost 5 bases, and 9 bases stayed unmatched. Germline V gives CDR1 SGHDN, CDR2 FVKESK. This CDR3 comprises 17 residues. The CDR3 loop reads CASSQGTGTGRDNEQFF. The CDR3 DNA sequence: TGTGCCAGCAGCCAAGGGACGGGGACAGGGCGCGACAATGAGCAGTTCTTC.

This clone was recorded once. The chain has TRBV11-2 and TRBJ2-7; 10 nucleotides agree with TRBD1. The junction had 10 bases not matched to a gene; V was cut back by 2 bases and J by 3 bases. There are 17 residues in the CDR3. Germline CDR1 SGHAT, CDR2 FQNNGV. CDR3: CASSLMTTGGIIYEQYF. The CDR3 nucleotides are TGTGCCAGCAGCTTAATGACGACAGGGGGCATTATCTACGAGCAGTACTTC.

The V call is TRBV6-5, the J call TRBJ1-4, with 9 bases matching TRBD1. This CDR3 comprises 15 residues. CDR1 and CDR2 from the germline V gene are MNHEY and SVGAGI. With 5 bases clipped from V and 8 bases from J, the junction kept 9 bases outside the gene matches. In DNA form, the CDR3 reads TGTGCCAGCAGTCGCCAGAGGACAGGGGCAGAAAAACTGTTTTTT. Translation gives CASSRQRTGAEKLFF.

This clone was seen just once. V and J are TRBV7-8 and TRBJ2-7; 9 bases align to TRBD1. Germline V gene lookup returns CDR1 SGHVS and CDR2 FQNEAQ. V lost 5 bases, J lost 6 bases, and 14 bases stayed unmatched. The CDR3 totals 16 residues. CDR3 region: CASSPPLGQGTREQYF. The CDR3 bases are TGTGCCAGCAGCCCCCCCCTAGGACAGGGGACGCGCGAGCAGTACTTC.

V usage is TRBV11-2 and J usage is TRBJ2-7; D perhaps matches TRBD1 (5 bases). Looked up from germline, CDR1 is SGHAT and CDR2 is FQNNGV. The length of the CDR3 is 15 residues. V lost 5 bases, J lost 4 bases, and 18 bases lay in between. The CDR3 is CASSRSGHDVYEQYF. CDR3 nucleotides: TGTGCCAGCAGCCGATCCGGACACGATGTTTACGAGCAGTACTTC.

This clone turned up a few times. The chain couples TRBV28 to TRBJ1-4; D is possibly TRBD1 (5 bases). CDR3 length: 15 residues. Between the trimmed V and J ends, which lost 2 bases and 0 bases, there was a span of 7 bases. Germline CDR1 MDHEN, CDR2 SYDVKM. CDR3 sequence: CASSLQGSTNEKLFF. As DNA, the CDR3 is TGTGCCAGCAGTTTACAGGGATCAACTAATGAAAAACTGTTTTTT.

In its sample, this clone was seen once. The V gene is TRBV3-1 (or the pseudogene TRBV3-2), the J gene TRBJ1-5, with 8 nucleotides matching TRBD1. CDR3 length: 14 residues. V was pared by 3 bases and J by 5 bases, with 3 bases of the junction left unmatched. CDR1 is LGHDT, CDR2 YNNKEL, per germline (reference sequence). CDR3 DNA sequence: TGTGCCAGCAGCCAGCTGACAGGGGATCAGCCCCAGCATTTT. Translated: CASSQLTGDQPQHF.